Listed below are T cell receptor beta chains from one sample, sequenced in a study of long-term antiretroviral therapy in people with HIV. The table came from immunoSEQ multiplex PCR; TCRdb's copy has only in-frame clones and leaves some out. Of around 22,000 clones listed, 84% were seen once; the top ten hold approximately 19%. The sequencing here drew on unsorted PBMCs, taken 0.1 years before starting antiretroviral therapy. The receptors derive from a man in his late teens or twenties with HIV. Each CDR3 is given with its conserved first and last residue. Fields, in order: clone size, D gene, J gene, V gene, CDR3 protein, CDR3 DNA. D genes are given only for firm matches. The size entry is marked missing in some rows and otherwise reads once, few, many or a size class.

clone size: NA
D gene: NA
J gene: TRBJ2-2
V gene: TRBV12-5
CDR3 protein: CASGSPRGGTGELFF
CDR3 DNA: TGTGCTAGTGGTTCCCCTCGGGGCGGGACCGGGGAGCTGTTTTTT

clone size: NA
D gene: TRBD2
J gene: TRBJ2-2
V gene: TRBV11-2
CDR3 protein: CASSISPLGGITGELFF
CDR3 DNA: TGTGCCAGCAGCATTAGTCCTCTCGGGGGGATCACCGGGGAGCTGTTTTTT

clone size: NA
D gene: NA
J gene: TRBJ2-7
V gene: TRBV29-1
CDR3 protein: CSVGDARTYEQYF
CDR3 DNA: TGCAGCGTTGGGGACGCACGAACCTACGAGCAGTACTTC

clone size: NA
D gene: NA
J gene: TRBJ2-2
V gene: TRBV20-1
CDR3 protein: CSAIVTGELFF
CDR3 DNA: TGCAGTGCTATTGTTACCGGGGAGCTGTTTTTT

clone size: NA
D gene: NA
J gene: TRBJ2-2
V gene: TRBV30
CDR3 protein: CAWLPGGSFTGELFF
CDR3 DNA: TGTGCCTGGCTCCCCGGAGGTTCGTTCACCGGGGAGCTGTTTTTT

clone size: NA
D gene: TRBD1
J gene: TRBJ1-1
V gene: TRBV18
CDR3 protein: CASSPRTGQDTEAFF
CDR3 DNA: TGTGCCAGCTCACCCCGGACAGGGCAGGACACTGAAGCTTTCTTT

clone size: few
D gene: NA
J gene: TRBJ2-3
V gene: TRBV29-1
CDR3 protein: CSIPGWSGEAQYF
CDR3 DNA: TGCAGCATACCGGGGTGGTCGGGAGAAGCGCAGTATTTT

clone size: NA
D gene: TRBD2
J gene: TRBJ2-1
V gene: TRBV10-3
CDR3 protein: CAISEQRELGEQFF
CDR3 DNA: TGTGCCATCAGTGAGCAGCGGGAGTTGGGTGAGCAGTTCTTC

clone size: NA
D gene: NA
J gene: TRBJ1-1
V gene: TRBV19
CDR3 protein: CASTVGAAEAFF
CDR3 DNA: TGTGCCAGTACCGTTGGGGCTGCTGAAGCTTTCTTT

clone size: NA
D gene: TRBD2
J gene: TRBJ2-5
V gene: TRBV5-1
CDR3 protein: CASSIGLAGGRETQYF
CDR3 DNA: TGCGCCAGCAGCATAGGACTAGCGGGGGGGAGAGAGACCCAGTACTTC

clone size: NA
D gene: NA
J gene: TRBJ2-7
V gene: TRBV15
CDR3 protein: CATSRVGSYEQYF
CDR3 DNA: TGTGCCACCAGCAGAGTTGGCTCCTACGAGCAGTACTTC

clone size: NA
D gene: NA
J gene: TRBJ1-1
V gene: TRBV6-5
CDR3 protein: CASSYLGNTEAFF
CDR3 DNA: TGTGCCAGCAGTTACTTGGGGAACACTGAAGCTTTCTTT

clone size: NA
D gene: TRBD2
J gene: TRBJ2-1
V gene: TRBV25-1
CDR3 protein: CASSPLAGWNEQFF
CDR3 DNA: TGTGCCAGCAGTCCACTAGCGGGGTGGAATGAGCAGTTCTTC

clone size: few
D gene: NA
J gene: TRBJ1-2
V gene: TRBV13
CDR3 protein: CASNIGRDYGYTF
CDR3 DNA: TGTGCCAGCAATATCGGACGAGACTATGGCTACACCTTC

clone size: NA
D gene: NA
J gene: TRBJ1-2
V gene: TRBV18
CDR3 protein: CASSPAGLNYGYTF
CDR3 DNA: TGTGCCAGCTCCCCGGCGGGTCTCAACTATGGCTACACCTTC

clone size: NA
D gene: NA
J gene: TRBJ1-2
V gene: TRBV5-3
CDR3 protein: CARSTQAHYGYTF
CDR3 DNA: TGTGCCAGAAGCACCCAGGCCCACTATGGCTACACCTTC

clone size: NA
D gene: NA
J gene: TRBJ2-5
V gene: TRBV5-4
CDR3 protein: CASSPRGAEETQYF
CDR3 DNA: TGTGCCAGCAGTCCTCGGGGGGCAGAGGAGACCCAGTACTTC

clone size: few
D gene: TRBD1
J gene: TRBJ2-1
V gene: TRBV28
CDR3 protein: CASSYLPGTGDNEQFF
CDR3 DNA: TGTGCCAGCAGTTACTTACCCGGGACAGGTGATAATGAGCAGTTCTTC

clone size: NA
D gene: TRBD2
J gene: TRBJ2-2
V gene: TRBV30
CDR3 protein: CAWPVREGDTGELFF
CDR3 DNA: TGTGCCTGGCCGGTGCGGGAGGGGGACACCGGGGAGCTGTTTTTT

clone size: NA
D gene: NA
J gene: TRBJ2-3
V gene: TRBV25-1
CDR3 protein: CASTNPYQGGSYTDTQYF
CDR3 DNA: TGTGCCAGCACCAATCCATACCAGGGTGGCTCCTACACAGATACGCAGTATTTT

clone size: NA
D gene: NA
J gene: TRBJ2-2
V gene: TRBV29-1
CDR3 protein: CSVVTANTGELFF
CDR3 DNA: TGCAGCGTTGTCACCGCGAACACCGGGGAGCTGTTTTTT

clone size: few
D gene: TRBD1
J gene: TRBJ1-1
V gene: TRBV9
CDR3 protein: CASSAGGTATEAFF
CDR3 DNA: TGTGCCAGCAGCGCAGGGGGTACGGCCACTGAAGCTTTCTTT

clone size: NA
D gene: TRBD2
J gene: TRBJ2-5
V gene: TRBV11-2
CDR3 protein: CASSLERASGYQETQYF
CDR3 DNA: TGTGCCAGCAGCTTAGAAAGGGCTAGCGGGTACCAAGAGACCCAGTACTTC

clone size: NA
D gene: NA
J gene: TRBJ2-7
V gene: TRBV27
CDR3 protein: CASSLLQGGKQYF
CDR3 DNA: TGTGCCAGCAGTTTATTGCAGGGTGGAAAGCAGTACTTC

clone size: NA
D gene: TRBD1
J gene: TRBJ2-1
V gene: TRBV5-1
CDR3 protein: CASRVTGQAYNEQFF
CDR3 DNA: TGCGCCAGCAGAGTTACTGGACAGGCGTACAATGAGCAGTTCTTC

clone size: few
D gene: NA
J gene: TRBJ1-5
V gene: TRBV4-1
CDR3 protein: CASSQDGTHSNQPQHF
CDR3 DNA: TGCGCCAGCAGCCAAGACGGGACACATAGCAATCAGCCCCAGCATTTT